This TCR beta chain was recovered during a study of blood T cell repertoires in COVID-19 (dated by TCRdb to the early 2020s). In the study overall: The collaborator samples originated in the United States, Italy and Spain and spanned the acute and convalescent phases of COVID-19. Deeply sampled blood TCRbeta repertoires from subjects exposed to, actively infected with, or recovered from COVID-19 were included in the dataset. The material from the prospective study consisted of cDNA or gDNA derived from T cells, B-cell-depleted T cells, or PBMCs. The samples were drawn from two sources: the first 160 participants of the ongoing ImmuneRACE study, and 950 to 1,500 subjects contributed by 6 global collaborators. Sample metadata almost always included a de-identified subject ID, COVID-19 status, age in years and sex. Where available, HLA class I and class II types were taken from metadata supplied by the sample provider and were not determined by assay-based typing. The repertoires were released in a freely available public database meant as a resource for research on the immune response to SARS-CoV-2.

The CDR3 starts with the cysteine, ends with the phenylalanine, and has 15 residues. The entry retains the CDR3 DNA only, 45 bases that are in frame from base 1. Relative to germline, V is 5 bases shorter and J is 0 bases shorter, with 13 bases between their ends. CDR1 KGHSH and CDR2 LQKENI are derived from the germline V gene. Comment on this clone: Its target antigen remains unknown. Base-call qualities are not available, and no considerably larger clone is one nucleotide away.

TCRbeta CDR3 regions were amplified from genomic DNA using the immunoSEQ Assay, a bias-controlled multiplex PCR. Per the authors' processing: Nucleated cell counts per sample were estimated from amplification of reference gene primers within the assay. To quantify the absolute abundance of each unique TCRbeta CDR3 rearrangement, sequence reads were collapsed and filtered. For each sample, productive Simpson clonality was calculated as the square root of Simpson's diversity index across productive rearrangements. In its TCRdb copy, this immuneACCESS table keeps in-frame sequences only and misses some clones. Where compared with another copy, unresolved V genes explain less than half of these, and the others have no known cause. Clonal size and the V and J genes are those of that table, whereas D and trimming came from the DNA. The sample records 150,000 to 200,000 clones, around nine tenths of which are singletons. Jointly, the top ten make up about 5% of the sample.

Summary of the overall study and its limitations: How much clinical and demographic metadata was included differed by source and by participant, and the metadata was provided uncurated.

Whole blood was collected in K2EDTA tubes by collaborating institutions according to the institutions' own protocols. Collaborator samples were shipped for TCRbeta analysis as frozen whole blood, isolated PBMCs, or DNA extracted from either sample type. This clonotype was obtained from a human donor in a cohort sampled during active COVID-19. The rearrangement joined TRBV18 to TRBJ1-1; the D segment could be TRBD1, given 5 matching bases. Sequenced input: peripheral blood. Here the CDR3 is given as CASSSRGGMNTEAFF. The nucleotide sequence is TGTGCCAGCTCATCTAGGGGAGGGATGAACACTGAAGCTTTCTTT.